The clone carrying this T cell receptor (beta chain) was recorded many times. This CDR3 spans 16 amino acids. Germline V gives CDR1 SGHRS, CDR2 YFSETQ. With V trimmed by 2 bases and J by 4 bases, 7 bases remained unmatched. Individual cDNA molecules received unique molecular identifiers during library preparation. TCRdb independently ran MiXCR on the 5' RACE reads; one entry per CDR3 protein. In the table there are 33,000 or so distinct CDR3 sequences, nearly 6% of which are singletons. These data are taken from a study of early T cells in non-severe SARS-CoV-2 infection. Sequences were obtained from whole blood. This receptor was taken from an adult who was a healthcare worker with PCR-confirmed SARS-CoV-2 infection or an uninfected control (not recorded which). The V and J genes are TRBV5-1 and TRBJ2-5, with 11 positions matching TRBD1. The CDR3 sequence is CASSFGQGASPETQYF. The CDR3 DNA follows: TGCGCCAGCAGCTTCGGACAGGGGGCATCTCCAGAGACCCAGTACTTC.